This T cell receptor (beta chain) originates from a study of blood T cells in healthy people across ages (dated by TCRdb to the mid-2010s). Turning to the overall study: In model experiments, template switching captured roughly one uniquely barcoded TCR beta cDNA molecule for every two T cells. To track age-related changes in TCR beta repertoire diversity, the study relied on deep sequencing normalized with unique cDNA molecular identifiers. Four age groups were formed from the donors: young (average approximately 16 years), middle-aged (approximately 39), aged (about 62) and long-lived (less than 85). Donors of different ages were randomly distributed across sequencing lanes to avoid experimental bias. Using the same blood draw, the study looked at two additional independent replicas of 1 million unique cDNA reads for two donors, one aged 18 to 30 and the other aged 80 or older. The investigation overall reported the following: Estimates of total diversity based on one million sequenced T cells were considered lower bounds and underestimates. Because profiling used bulk unsorted PBMCs, naive and antigen-experienced compartments could not be compared conclusively. Compared with the aged group, the long-lived group had more naive CD4+ T cells, fewer expanded clones and increased TCR diversity, a pattern suggesting age selection. Observed TCR beta diversity per million T cells fell roughly linearly with age, and a significant reduction was already apparent by age around 40. A strong correlation was found between observed TCR beta diversity and the percentage of naive T cells measured by flow cytometry. Because donor CMV infection status was unknown, age-related changes in expanded clonotypes were potentially confounded.

Per the germline V gene (reference sequence), DFQATT is the CDR1 and SNEGSKA is the CDR2. From the cysteine through the phenylalanine, the CDR3 covers 13 amino acids. The only DNA kept is the CDR3, 39 bases in frame from the first base. V ends up 3 bases short and J 5 bases short, with an unmatched junction base count of 6. Libraries were constructed by 5' RACE. A second roughly 6 to 12 cycle PCR used a sample-barcoded 5' primer and a J-beta primer mix. A template-switch 5' adaptor carrying 12 random nucleotides introduced a unique molecular identifier onto each TCR beta cDNA molecule. Each sample yielded at least 3 million CDR3-containing paired-end reads. First-strand cDNA synthesis was performed from all RNA using the Mint cDNA synthesis kit, with priming by a TRBC-specific oligonucleotide. Following uracil-DNA glycosylase treatment, a first 18-cycle PCR with universal primers M1SS and BC2_uni_R was performed on all cDNA. The published analysis was carried out like this. For normalization, 1 million high-quality reads were randomly selected from each sample, with every read carrying a distinct molecular identifier. Reads sharing molecular identifiers were discarded rather than binned into consensus sequences. MiTCR, with a Q25 quality threshold and the strictest error-elimination algorithm, was used for CDR3 identification, clonotype clustering and error correction. Lower-bound total TCR beta diversity was estimated with a nonparametric unseen species model using Euler transformation. Starting from the raw public reads, TCRdb applied fastp trimming at Q25, assembled clones with MiXCR and retained in-frame beta chains. A single entry per CDR3 protein holds the most common genes and DNA from its merged rows. These V and J calls rely on TCRdb rather than the paper's analysis. This sample lists fewer than 2,000,000 distinct CDR3 sequences; approximately 40% were detected once. The ten largest clonotypes hold 23% of the sample.

Systemically healthy Caucasian individuals from Russia, approximately 39 in total and aged roughly 6 to 95 years, were included as donors. Approximately 9.3 milliliters of peripheral blood were collected from each donor into EDTA-treated Vacutainer tubes. Ficoll-Paque density-gradient centrifugation was used to isolate PBMCs, with at least 7 million per sample. Total RNA was extracted from PBMCs with Trizol reagent, with at least 6 micrograms obtained per sample. For every donor, flow cytometry on a PBMC aliquot measured the percentage of naive CD45RAhigh/CD27high T cells. On this clonotype: The clone's antigen remains unknown. Per-base quality was not reported, and no clone a single base away is much larger than it.

This TCR was sampled from a human donor in good health. Specimen: blood. Here the chain combines TRBV20-1 and TRBJ2-5; 7 central nucleotides agree with TRBD2. The nucleotides are TGCAGTGCTAGCGGACTAGATCGGGAGACCCAGTACTTC. It translates as CSASGLDRETQYF.